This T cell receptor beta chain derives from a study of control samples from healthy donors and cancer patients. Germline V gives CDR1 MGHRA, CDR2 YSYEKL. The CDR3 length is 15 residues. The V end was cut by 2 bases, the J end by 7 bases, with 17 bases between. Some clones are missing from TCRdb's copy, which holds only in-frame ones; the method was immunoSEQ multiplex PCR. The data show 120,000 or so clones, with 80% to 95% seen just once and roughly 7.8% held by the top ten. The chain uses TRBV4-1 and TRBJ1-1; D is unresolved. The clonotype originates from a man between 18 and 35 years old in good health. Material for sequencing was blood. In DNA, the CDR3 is TGCGCCAGCAGCCAACATCGGTTCGGCCTTTTTGAAGCTTTCTTT. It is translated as CASSQHRFGLFEAFF.